This T cell receptor (beta chain) was sequenced for a study of blood T cell repertoires in COVID-19. Study in general: T cells, B-cell-depleted T cells, or PBMCs provided the cDNA or gDNA that served as material.

Some clones are missing from TCRdb's copy, which holds only in-frame ones; the method was immunoSEQ multiplex PCR. This table holds more than 200,000 clones, 85% to 90% found once. Clinical history as reported by participants underpinned cohort assignment. V was clipped by 5 bases and J by 5 bases; unmatched bases: 5. Germline loops: CDR1 LNHDA, CDR2 SQIVND (reference sequence). This CDR3 comprises 13 residues. The TCR was taken from a woman aged 25 to 45 who had recovered from COVID-19. Sequenced sample: PBMCs or T cells enriched from blood (not recorded which). The V call is TRBV19, the J call TRBJ1-1; TRBD1 aligns across 7 bases. In DNA form, the CDR3 reads TGTGCCAGTAGTGAACAGGGGAGAACTGAAGCTTTCTTT. Protein: CASSEQGRTEAFF.